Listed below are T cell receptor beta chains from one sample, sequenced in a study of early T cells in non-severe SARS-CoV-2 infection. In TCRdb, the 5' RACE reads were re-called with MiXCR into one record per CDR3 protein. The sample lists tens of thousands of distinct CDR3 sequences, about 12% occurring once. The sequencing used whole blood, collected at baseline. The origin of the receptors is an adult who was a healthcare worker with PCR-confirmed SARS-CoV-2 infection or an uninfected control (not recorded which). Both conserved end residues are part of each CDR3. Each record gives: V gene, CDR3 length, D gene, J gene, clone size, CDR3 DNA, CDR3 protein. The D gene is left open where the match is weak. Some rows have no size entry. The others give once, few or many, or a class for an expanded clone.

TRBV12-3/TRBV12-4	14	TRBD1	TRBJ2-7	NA	TGTGCCAGCAGTTTTGATCAGGGGGTCTACGAGCAGTACTTC	CASSFDQGVYEQYF
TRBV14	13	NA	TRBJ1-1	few	TGTGCCAGCAGCCAACACAGGGACACTGAAGCTTTCTTT	CASSQHRDTEAFF
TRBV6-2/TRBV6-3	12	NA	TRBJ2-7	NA	TGTGCCAGCAGATGGGACGGCTACGAGCAGTACTTC	CASRWDGYEQYF
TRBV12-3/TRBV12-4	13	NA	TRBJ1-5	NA	TGTGCCAGCAGTCCAAACAGCAATCAGCCCCAGCATTTT	CASSPNSNQPQHF
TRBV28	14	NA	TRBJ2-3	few	TGTGCCAGCAGCCGAGATACCACCACCGATACGCAGTATTTT	CASSRDTTTDTQYF
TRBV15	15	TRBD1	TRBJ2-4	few	TGTGCCACCAGCAGAGCAACAGGGGCAAGGAACATTCAGTACTTC	CATSRATGARNIQYF
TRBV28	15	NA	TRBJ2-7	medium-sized	TGTGCCAGCAGCTTTCCGGCTGTTAGCGGATACGAGCAGTACTTC	CASSFPAVSGYEQYF
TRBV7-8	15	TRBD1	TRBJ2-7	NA	TGTGCCAGCAGCTCCGGACAGGGTTCTCACTACGAGCAGTACTTC	CASSSGQGSHYEQYF
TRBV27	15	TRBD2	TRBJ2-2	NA	TGTGCCAGCAGTTTAGCTAGCGGGAGGATCGGGGAGCTGTTTTTT	CASSLASGRIGELFF
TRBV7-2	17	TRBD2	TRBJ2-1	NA	TGTGCCAGCAGCCCGACGGGACTAGCGGGAGGGAATATTGAGCAGTTCTTC	CASSPTGLAGGNIEQFF
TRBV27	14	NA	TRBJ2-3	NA	TGTGCCAGCAGTTTTGGGCAGCTGTCAGATACGCAGTATTTT	CASSFGQLSDTQYF
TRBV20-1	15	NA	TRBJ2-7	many	TGCAGTGCTAGAGAGGGGCGGGGCCTCTCCTACGAGCAGTACTTC	CSAREGRGLSYEQYF
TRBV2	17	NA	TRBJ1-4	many	TGTGCCAGCACCCCGACGCGGATATCTCCAACTAATGAAAAACTGTTTTTT	CASTPTRISPTNEKLFF
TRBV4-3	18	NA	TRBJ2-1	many	TGCGCCAGCAGCCAACTTTTGGTATCCGGGCCTACCTACAATGAGCAGTTCTTC	CASSQLLVSGPTYNEQFF
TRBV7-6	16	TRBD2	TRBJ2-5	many	TGTGCCAGCAGCAAACTAGCGGGGACACCCGAAGAGACCCAGTACTTC	CASSKLAGTPEETQYF
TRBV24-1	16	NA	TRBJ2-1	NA	TGTGCCACCAGCCTCTCGTCGGGGGGCCCGTACAATGAGCAGTTCTTC	CATSLSSGGPYNEQFF
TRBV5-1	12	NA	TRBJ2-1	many	TGCGCCAGCAGCTTTGAGTTCAATGAGCAGTTCTTC	CASSFEFNEQFF
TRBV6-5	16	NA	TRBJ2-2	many	TGTGCCAGCAGTTACCTCCCCGGAGGGGGCCTGCGGGAGCTGTTTTTT	CASSYLPGGGLRELFF
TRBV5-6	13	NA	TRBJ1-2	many	TGTGCCAGCAGCTTGGTGATGGAGGCGCGCTACACCTTC	CASSLVMEARYTF
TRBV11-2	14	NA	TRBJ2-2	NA	TGTGCCAGCAGCTTAGTTTCGTCCACCGGGGAGCTGTTTTTT	CASSLVSSTGELFF
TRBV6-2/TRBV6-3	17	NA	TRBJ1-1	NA	TGTGCCAGCAGTTACTCGAATGTTCAGGCACTGAACACTGAAGCTTTCTTT	CASSYSNVQALNTEAFF
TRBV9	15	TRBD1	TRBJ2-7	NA	TGTGCCAGCAGCGCGCCCGGGACAGGGAGTGGAAAGCAGTACTTC	CASSAPGTGSGKQYF
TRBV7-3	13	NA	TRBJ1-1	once	TGTGCCAGCAGCTTAGGGGCGCGGACTGAAGCTTTCTTT	CASSLGARTEAFF
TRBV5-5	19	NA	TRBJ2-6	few	TGTGCCAGCAGCTTGGGGTCTGCAGGGATCTTAGCTGGGGCCAACGTCCTGACTTTC	CASSLGSAGILAGANVLTF
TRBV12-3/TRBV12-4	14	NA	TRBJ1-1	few	TGTGCCAGCAAGACCGGACGGGCGAGGACTGAAGCTTTCTTT	CASKTGRARTEAFF
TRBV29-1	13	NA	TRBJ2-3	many	TGCAGCGTTGAAGGGAATGTGGCAGATACGCAGTATTTT	CSVEGNVADTQYF
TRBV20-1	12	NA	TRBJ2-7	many	TGCAGTGCTAGCGGGAGCACCTACGAGCAGTACTTC	CSASGSTYEQYF
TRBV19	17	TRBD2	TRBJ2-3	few	TGTGCCAGTAGAACCCTCCTCTCTAGCGGAAGCACAGATACGCAGTATTTT	CASRTLLSSGSTDTQYF
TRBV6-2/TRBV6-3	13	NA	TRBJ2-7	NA	TGTGCCAGCAGTGGGGACGGCTCCTACGAGCAGTACTTC	CASSGDGSYEQYF
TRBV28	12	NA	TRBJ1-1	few	TGTGCCAGCAGTTTATCTGGGTTAGAAGCTTTCTTT	CASSLSGLEAFF
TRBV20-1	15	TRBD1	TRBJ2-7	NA	TGCAGTGCTAGTTCCGGGACAGGGGGACCCTACGAGCAGTACTTC	CSASSGTGGPYEQYF